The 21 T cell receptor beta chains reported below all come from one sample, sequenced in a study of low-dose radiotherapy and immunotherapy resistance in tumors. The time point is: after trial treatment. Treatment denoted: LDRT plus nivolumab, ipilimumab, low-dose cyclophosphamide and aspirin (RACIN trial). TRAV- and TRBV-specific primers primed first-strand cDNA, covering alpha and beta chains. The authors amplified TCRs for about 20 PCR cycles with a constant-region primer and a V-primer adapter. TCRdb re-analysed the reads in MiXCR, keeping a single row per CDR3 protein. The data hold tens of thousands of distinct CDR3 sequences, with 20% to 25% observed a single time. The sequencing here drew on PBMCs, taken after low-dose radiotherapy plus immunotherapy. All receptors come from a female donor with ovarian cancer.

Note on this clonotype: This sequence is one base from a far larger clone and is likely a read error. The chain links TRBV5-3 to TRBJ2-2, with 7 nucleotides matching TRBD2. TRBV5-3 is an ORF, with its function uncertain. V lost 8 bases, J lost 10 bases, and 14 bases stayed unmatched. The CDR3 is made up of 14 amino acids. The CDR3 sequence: CASSRIAGDEELFF. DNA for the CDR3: TGTGCCAGCAGCCGTATAGCGGGCGACGAGGAGCTGTTTTTT.

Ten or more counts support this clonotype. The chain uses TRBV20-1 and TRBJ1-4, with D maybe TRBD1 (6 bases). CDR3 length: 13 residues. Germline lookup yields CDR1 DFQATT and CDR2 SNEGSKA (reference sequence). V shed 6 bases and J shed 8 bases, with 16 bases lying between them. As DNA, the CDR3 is TGCAGTGCCCGTCTGGGACAACGGGAAAAACTGTTTTTT. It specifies CSARLGQREKLFF.

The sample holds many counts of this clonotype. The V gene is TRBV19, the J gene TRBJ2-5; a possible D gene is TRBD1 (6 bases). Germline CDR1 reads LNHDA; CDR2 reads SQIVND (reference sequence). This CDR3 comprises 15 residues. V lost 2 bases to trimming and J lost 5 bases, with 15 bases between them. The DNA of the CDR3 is TGTGCCAGTAGTATAATGTCAGGGGTGGCTGAGACCCAGTACTTC. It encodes CASSIMSGVAETQYF.

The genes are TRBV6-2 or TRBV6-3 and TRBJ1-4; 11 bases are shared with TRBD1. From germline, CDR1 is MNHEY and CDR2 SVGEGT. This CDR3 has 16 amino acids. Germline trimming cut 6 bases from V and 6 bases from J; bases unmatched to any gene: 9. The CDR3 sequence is CASSFVPGQGDEKLFF. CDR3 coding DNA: TGTGCCAGCAGCTTCGTCCCGGGACAGGGGGATGAAAAACTGTTTTTT.

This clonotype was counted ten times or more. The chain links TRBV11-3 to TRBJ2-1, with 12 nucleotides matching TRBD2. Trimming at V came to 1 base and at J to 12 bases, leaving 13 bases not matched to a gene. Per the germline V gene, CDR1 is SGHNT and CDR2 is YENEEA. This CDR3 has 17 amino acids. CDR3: CASSLGLAGGPQGGQFF. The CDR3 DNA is TGTGCCAGCAGCTTAGGGCTAGCGGGAGGGCCCCAAGGCGGGCAGTTCTTC. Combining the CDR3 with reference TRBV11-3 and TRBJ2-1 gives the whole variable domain EAGVVQSPRYKIIEKKQPVAFWCNPISGHNTLYWYLQNLGQGPELLIRYENEEAVDDSQLPKDRFSAERLKGVDSTLKIQPAELGDSAVYLCASSLGLAGGPQGGQFFGPGTRLTVL.

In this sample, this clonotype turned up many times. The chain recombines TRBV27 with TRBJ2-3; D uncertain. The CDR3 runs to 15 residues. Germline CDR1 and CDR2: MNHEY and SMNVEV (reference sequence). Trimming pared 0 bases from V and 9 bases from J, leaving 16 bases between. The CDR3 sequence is CASSLSFAPRLTQYF. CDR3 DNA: TGTGCCAGCAGTTTATCGTTCGCCCCCCGGTTGACGCAGTATTTT.

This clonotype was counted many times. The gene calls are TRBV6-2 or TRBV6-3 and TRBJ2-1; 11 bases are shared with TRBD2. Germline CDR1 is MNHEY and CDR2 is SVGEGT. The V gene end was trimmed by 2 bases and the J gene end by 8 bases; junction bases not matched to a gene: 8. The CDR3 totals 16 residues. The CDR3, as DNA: TGTGCCAGCAGTTACAGAGGTAGCGGGAGGGAAGATGAGCAGTTCTTC. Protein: CASSYRGSGREDEQFF.

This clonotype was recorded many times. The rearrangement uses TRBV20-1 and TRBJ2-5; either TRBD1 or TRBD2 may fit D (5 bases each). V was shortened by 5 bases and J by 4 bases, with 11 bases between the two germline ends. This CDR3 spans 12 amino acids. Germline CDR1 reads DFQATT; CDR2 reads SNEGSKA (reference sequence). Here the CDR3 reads CSAVRGAETQYF. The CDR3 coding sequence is TGCAGTGCTGTGAGAGGGGCAGAGACCCAGTACTTC.

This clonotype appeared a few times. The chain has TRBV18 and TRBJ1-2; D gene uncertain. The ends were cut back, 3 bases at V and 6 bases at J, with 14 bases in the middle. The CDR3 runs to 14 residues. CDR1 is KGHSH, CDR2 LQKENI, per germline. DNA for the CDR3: TGTGCCAGCTCACCGGCTCGGGGTGTCCATGGCTACACCTTC. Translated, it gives CASSPARGVHGYTF. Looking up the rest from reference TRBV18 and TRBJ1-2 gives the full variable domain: NAGVMQNPRHLVRRRGQEARLRCSPMKGHSHVYWYRQLPEEGLKFMVYLQKENIIDESGMPKERFSAEFPKEGPSILRIQQVVRGDSAAYFCASSPARGVHGYTFGSGTRLTVV.

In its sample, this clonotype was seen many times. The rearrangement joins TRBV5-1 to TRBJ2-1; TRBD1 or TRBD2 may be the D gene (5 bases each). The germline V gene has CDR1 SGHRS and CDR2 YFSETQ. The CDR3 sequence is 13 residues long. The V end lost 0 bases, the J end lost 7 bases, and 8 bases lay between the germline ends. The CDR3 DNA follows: TGCGCCAGCAGCTTGGCTTGGGGGAATGAGCAGTTCTTC. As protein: CASSLAWGNEQFF.

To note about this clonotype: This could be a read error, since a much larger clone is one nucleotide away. CDR3 coding DNA: TGTGCAAGTCGCCCACATCATGAGGGAGGGAGCTACGAGCAGTACTTC. Its protein is CASRPHHEGGSYEQYF. The chain carries TRBV12-2 and TRBJ2-7; TRBD2, the table's D call, lacks a check against the DNA. TRBV12-2 is given as a pseudogene. The CDR3 is made up of 16 amino acids.

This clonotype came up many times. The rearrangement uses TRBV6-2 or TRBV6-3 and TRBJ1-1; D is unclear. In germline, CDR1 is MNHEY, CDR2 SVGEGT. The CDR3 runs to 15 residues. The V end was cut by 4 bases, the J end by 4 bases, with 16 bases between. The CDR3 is CASSSGAVGSTEAFF. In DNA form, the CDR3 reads TGTGCCAGCAGTTCTGGTGCGGTCGGAAGCACTGAAGCTTTCTTT.

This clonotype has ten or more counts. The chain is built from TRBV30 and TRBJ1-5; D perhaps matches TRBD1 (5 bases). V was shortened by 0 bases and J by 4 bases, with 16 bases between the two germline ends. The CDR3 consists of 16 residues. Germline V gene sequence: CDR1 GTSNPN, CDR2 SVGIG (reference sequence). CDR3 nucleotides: TGTGCCTGGAGTGTAGGGGCCCCGGGGTTAAATCAGCCCCAGCATTTT. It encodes CAWSVGAPGLNQPQHF.

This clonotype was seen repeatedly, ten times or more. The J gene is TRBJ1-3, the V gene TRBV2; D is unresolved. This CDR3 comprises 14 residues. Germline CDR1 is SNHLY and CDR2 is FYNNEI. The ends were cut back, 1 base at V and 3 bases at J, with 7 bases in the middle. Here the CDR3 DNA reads TGTGCCAGCAGTGAAGACAGTGGTGGAAACACCATATATTTT. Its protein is CASSEDSGGNTIYF.

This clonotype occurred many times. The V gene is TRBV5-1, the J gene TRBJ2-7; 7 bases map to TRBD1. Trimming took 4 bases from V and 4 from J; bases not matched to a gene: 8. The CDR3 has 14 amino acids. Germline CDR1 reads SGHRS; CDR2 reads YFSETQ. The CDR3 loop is CASSTDRISYEQYF. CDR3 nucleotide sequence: TGCGCCAGCAGCACGGACAGGATCTCTTACGAGCAGTACTTC.

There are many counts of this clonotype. The CDR3 nucleotides are TGTGCCAGCAGCCGCGGACGGACGAACACAGATACGCAGTATTTT. It specifies CASSRGRTNTDTQYF. The rearrangement uses TRBV7-2 and TRBJ2-3; D is unresolved. CDR1 is SGHTA, CDR2 FQGNSA, per germline. The CDR3 runs 15 residues. V lost 5 bases and J lost 2, with 14 bases in between.

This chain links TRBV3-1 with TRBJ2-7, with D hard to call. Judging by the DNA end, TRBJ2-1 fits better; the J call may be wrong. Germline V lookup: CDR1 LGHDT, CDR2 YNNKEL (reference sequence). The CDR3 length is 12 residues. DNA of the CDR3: TGTGCCAGCAGCGAAGGCATCTACGAGCAGTTCTTC. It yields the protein CASSEGIYEQFF.

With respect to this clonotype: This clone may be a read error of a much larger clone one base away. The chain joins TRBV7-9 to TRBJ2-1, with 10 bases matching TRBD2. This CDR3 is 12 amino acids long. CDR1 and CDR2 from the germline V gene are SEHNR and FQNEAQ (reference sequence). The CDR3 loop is CAISLAGGEQFF. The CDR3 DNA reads TGTGCCATCAGCTTAGCGGGGGGTGAGCAGTTCTTC.

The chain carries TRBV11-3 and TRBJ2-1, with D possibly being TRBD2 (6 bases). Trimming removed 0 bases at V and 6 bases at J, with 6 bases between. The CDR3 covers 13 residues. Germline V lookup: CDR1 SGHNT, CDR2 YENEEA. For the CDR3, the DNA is TGTGCCAGCAGCTTAGAGGGGGGCAATGAGCAGTTCTTC. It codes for CASSLEGGNEQFF. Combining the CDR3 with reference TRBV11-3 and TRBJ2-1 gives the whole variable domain EAGVVQSPRYKIIEKKQPVAFWCNPISGHNTLYWYLQNLGQGPELLIRYENEEAVDDSQLPKDRFSAERLKGVDSTLKIQPAELGDSAVYLCASSLEGGNEQFFGPGTRLTVL.

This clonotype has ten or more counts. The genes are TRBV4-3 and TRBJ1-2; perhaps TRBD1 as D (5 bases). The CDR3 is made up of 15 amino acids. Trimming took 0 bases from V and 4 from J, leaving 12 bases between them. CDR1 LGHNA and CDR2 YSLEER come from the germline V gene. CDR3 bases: TGCGCCAGCAGCCAAGATGACGGGACGGTCTATGGCTACACCTTC. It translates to CASSQDDGTVYGYTF.

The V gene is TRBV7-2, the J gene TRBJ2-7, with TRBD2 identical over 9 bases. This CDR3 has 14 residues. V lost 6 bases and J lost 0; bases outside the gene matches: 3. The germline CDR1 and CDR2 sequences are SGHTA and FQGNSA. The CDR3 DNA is TGTGCCAGCAGTAATAGCGGGAGCTCCTACGAGCAGTACTTC. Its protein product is CASSNSGSSYEQYF.